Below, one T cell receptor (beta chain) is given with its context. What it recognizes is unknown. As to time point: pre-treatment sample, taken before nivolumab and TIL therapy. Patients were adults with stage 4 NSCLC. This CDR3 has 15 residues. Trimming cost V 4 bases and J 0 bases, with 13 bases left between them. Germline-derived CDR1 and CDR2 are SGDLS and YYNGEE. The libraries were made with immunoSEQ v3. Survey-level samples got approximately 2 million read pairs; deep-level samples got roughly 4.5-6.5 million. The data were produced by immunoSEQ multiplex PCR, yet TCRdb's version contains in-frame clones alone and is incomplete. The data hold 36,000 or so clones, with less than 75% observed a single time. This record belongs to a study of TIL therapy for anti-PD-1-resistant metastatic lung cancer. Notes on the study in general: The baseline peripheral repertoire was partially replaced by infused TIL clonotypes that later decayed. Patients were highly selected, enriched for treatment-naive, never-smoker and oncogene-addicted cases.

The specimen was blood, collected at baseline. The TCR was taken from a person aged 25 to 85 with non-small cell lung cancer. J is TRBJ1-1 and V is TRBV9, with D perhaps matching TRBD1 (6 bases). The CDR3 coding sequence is TGTGCCAGCAGCTTCCGGACAGAAATGAACACTGAAGCTTTCTTT. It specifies CASSFRTEMNTEAFF.